The entry that follows covers one T cell receptor (beta chain) sequence. This sample was taken from a study of blood T cell repertoires in COVID-19. Study-level information: Acute and convalescent COVID-19 specimens originated in the United States, Italy and Spain. PBMCs, B-cell-depleted T cells, or T cells provided the cDNA or gDNA that made up the material.

The method was immunoSEQ multiplex PCR; TCRdb's version includes in-frame clones alone and lacks a portion of them. The sample has about 320,000 clones; about 89% are singletons. From germline, CDR1 is MGHDK and CDR2 SYGVNS. V dropped 6 bases and J dropped 3; count of bases not matched to a gene: 7. The CDR3 sequence is 15 residues long. The source of this sequence is a young man who had recovered from COVID-19. The V and J genes are TRBV25-1 and TRBJ1-4; TRBD1 matches at 7 bases. Sequenced sample: peripheral blood. Here the CDR3 reads CASRPPGGSNEKLFF. In nucleotides, the CDR3 is TGTGCCAGCAGACCTCCAGGGGGGTCTAATGAAAAACTGTTTTTT.